This T cell receptor (beta chain) stems from a study of OX40 agonist ivuxolimab in advanced cancers. Study background: Aged roughly 20 to 79 with a mean of roughly 63 years, they were about 78% male. General study findings and limits: Which antigen the expanded peripheral T cells recognized is unknown. Low normalized T-cell clonal expansion was additionally recorded for some nonresponders.

Sequenced by immunoSEQ multiplex PCR; TCRdb stores in-frame clones only, minus some. The sample carries about 37,000 clones, roughly 87% recorded once. This clone was detected only a few times. Its antigen is unknown. Per germline, CDR1 SGHTA and CDR2 FQGNSA. The CDR3 has 17 amino acids. Trimming took 5 bases from V and 0 from J; bases not matched to a gene: 9. This sequence joins TRBV7-2 and TRBJ2-5; 10 nucleotides line up with TRBD1. The sequencing here drew on CD4+ or CD8+ T cells sorted from blood, taken in a trial of the OX40 agonist ivuxolimab. The sequence derives from an adult with an advanced solid tumor such as melanoma, head and neck, liver or kidney cancer. The CDR3: CASSPLTGTGDQETQYF. Written as DNA, the CDR3 is TGTGCCAGCAGCCCGTTAACCGGGACAGGGGACCAAGAGACCCAGTACTTC.